These 2 T cell receptor beta chains were sequenced from one sample in a study of shared clonotypes between healthy human individuals. Generated by immunoSEQ multiplex PCR, the TCRdb table keeps only in-frame clones and is missing some. The sample carries roughly 590,000 clones, around 95% recorded once. The naive CD8 subset, CD45RO-negative cells positively selected for CCR7, excluded terminally differentiated effector memory CD45RA+ cells. The sample comprised naive CD8+ T cells sorted from blood. The source is a woman aged 30 to 39 in good health.

The V and J genes are TRBV29-1 and TRBJ2-1; D tentatively fits TRBD1 or TRBD2 (5 bases each). The CDR3 totals 14 residues. V dropped 2 bases and J dropped 4 bases, with 12 bases sitting between them. Germline assignment: CDR1 SQVTM and CDR2 ANQGSEA. The CDR3 protein is CSVELGTNYNEQFF. CDR3 in DNA: TGCAGCGTTGAATTGGGGACGAATTACAATGAGCAGTTCTTC.

DNA of the CDR3: TGTGCCAGCAGTGAAACAGGGTTGGAGACCGGGGAGCTGTTTTTT. Translation gives CASSETGLETGELFF. The gene calls are TRBV2 and TRBJ2-2; D is possibly TRBD1 (6 bases). Trimming took 2 bases from V and 5 from J, leaving 12 bases between them. The CDR3 runs 15 residues. CDR1 SNHLY and CDR2 FYNNEI come from the germline V gene.